This TCR beta chain appears in the sequencing data of a study of identical twins. The length of the CDR3 is 16 residues. Trimming removed 5 bases from V and 0 bases from J, with 17 bases in between. Germline V gives CDR1 SEHNR, CDR2 FQNEAQ (reference sequence). This clonotype was seen a handful of times. TCRdb re-called the 5' RACE reads with MiXCR, one entry per CDR3 protein. The profile covers about 190,000 distinct CDR3 sequences, with more than 15% appearing a single time and 40% taken by the ten largest. The sample also formed part of further work on T cells expressing NK-cell markers.

This TCR was sampled from a woman between 18 and 30 years old in good health. J is TRBJ2-7 and V is TRBV7-9; D uncertain. The specimen was CD8+ T cells sorted from blood. In nucleotides, the CDR3 is TGTGCCAGCAGCCCCATCGATGCGGAAACCTCCTACGAGCAGTACTTC. This encodes CASSPIDAETSYEQYF.